This T cell receptor (beta chain) was captured in a study of blood T cell repertoires in COVID-19. Original data processing: Reference gene primer amplification gave estimated nucleated cell counts. Repertoires were generated with immunoSEQ multiplex PCR, while TCRdb's copy carries only in-frame clones and drops some. The D gene and trimming were derived from the DNA, and the V and J assignments and clone size from that table. The data show 250,000 to 300,000 clones, approximately 86% seen once. Trimming removed 3 bases from V and 8 bases from J; junction bases left unmatched: 5. CDR3 length: 14 residues. CDR1 and CDR2 from the germline V gene are MDHEN and SYDVKM.

This rearrangement joins TRBV28 to TRBJ1-4; 8 positions match TRBD1. Specimen: peripheral blood. The TCR comes from a woman aged 45-65 years who had recovered from COVID-19. CDR3 bases: TGTGCCAGCAGTTTTTCAGGGGGCGCAGAAAAACTGTTTTTT. Translation gives CASSFSGGAEKLFF.